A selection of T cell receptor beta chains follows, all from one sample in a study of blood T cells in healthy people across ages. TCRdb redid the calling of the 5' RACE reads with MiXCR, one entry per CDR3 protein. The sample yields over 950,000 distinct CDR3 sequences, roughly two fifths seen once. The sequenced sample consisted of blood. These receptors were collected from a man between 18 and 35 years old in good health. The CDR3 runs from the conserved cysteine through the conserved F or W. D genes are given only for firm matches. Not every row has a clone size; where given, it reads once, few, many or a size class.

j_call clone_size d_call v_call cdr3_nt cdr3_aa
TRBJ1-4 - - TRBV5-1 TGCGCCAGCAGCCCCCAGGCAGCGGGGGATGAAAAACTGTTTTTT CASSPQAAGDEKLFF
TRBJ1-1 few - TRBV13 TGTGCCAGCAGCTTAGCCTTGGGGGAGGAGAACACTGAAGCTTTCTTT CASSLALGEENTEAFF
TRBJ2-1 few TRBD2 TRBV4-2 TGTGCCAGCAGCCAAGATAGTCTAGCGGAGTACAATGAGCAGTTCTTC CASSQDSLAEYNEQFF
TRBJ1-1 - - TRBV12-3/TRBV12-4 TGTGCCAGCAGTCAGGTACAGGTTATAACTGAAGCTTTCTTT CASSQVQVITEAFF
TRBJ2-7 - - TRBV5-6 TGTGCCAGCAGCCGGGAACCAGAATACGAGCAGTACTTC CASSREPEYEQYF
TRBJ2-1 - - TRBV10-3 TGTGCCATCAGTGAAGGGGGGGTTTACAATGAGCAGTTCTTC CAISEGGVYNEQFF
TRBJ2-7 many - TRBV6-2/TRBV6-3 TGTGCCAGCACGGACGGGAGTCCCTACGAGCAGTACTTC CASTDGSPYEQYF
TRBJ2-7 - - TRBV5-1 TGCGCCAGCAGCCGCGAATCATCCTCCTACGAGCAGTACTTC CASSRESSSYEQYF
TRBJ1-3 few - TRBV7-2 TGTGCCAGCAGACAGGACGTATCTGGAAACACCATATATTTT CASRQDVSGNTIYF
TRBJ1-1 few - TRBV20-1 TGCAGTGCTAGCGAAGGGACAACCGCGGCTGAAGCTTTCTTT CSASEGTTAAEAFF
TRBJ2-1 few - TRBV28 TGTGCCAGCAGTATCCCGACGGTAAACAATGAGCAGTTCTTC CASSIPTVNNEQFF
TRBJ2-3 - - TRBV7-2 TGTGCCAGCAGCTTAGGTTGGCCCCCTTTAGCAGATACGCAGTATTTT CASSLGWPPLADTQYF
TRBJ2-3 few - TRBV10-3 TGTGCCATCACTGGAAGCACGGTGGGCACAGATACGCAGTATTTT CAITGSTVGTDTQYF
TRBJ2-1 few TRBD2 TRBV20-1 TGCAGTGCTGCCCTGACTAGCGGGGCCAATGAGCAGTTCTTC CSAALTSGANEQFF
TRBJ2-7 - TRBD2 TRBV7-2 TGTGCCAGCAGCTTAGTAGGCGGGGGGACCTACAATGAGCAGTACTTC CASSLVGGGTYNEQYF
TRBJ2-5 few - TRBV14 TGTGCCAGCAGCCAAGAACCCACCTACCAAGAGACCCAGTACTTC CASSQEPTYQETQYF
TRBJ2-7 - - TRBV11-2 TGTGCCAGCAGCTTAGAATTCGACGGAGCCCCCTACGAGCAGTACTTC CASSLEFDGAPYEQYF
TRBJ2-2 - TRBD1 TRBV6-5 TGTGCCAGCAGTTTACAGGGGGCGGGCACCGGGGAGCTGTTTTTT CASSLQGAGTGELFF
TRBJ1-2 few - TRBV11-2 TGTGCCAGCAGCCGCGTGGCAGGCCCGTATGGCTACACCTTC CASSRVAGPYGYTF
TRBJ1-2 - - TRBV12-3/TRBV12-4 TGTGCCAGCAGTGTAAGGGGGGCGAGAGGCTACACCTTC CASSVRGARGYTF
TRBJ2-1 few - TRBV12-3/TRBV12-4 TGTGCCAGCAGTTTTGCCAACAGGGTCTTATCCAATGAGCAGTTCTTC CASSFANRVLSNEQFF
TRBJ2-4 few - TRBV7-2 TGTGCCAGCAGCTTGATGGTGACAGCTGAGAACATTCAGTACTTC CASSLMVTAENIQYF
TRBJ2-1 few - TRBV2 TGTGCCAGCAGTGGGTCACATTTCGGCGTGGGGACCTCCTACAATGAGCAGTTCTTC CASSGSHFGVGTSYNEQFF
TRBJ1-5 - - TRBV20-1 TGCAGTGCTAGAGATTCAGGGCAGCCCCAGCATTTT CSARDSGQPQHF
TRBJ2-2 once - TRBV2 TGTGCCAGCAGTGCCCCCCCAGCTATTAACACCGGGGAGCTGTTTTTT CASSAPPAINTGELFF
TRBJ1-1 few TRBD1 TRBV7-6 TGTGCCAGCAGCTTAGGCTCCGGGACAGGGTCCACTGAAGCTTTCTTT CASSLGSGTGSTEAFF
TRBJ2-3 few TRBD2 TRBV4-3 TGCGCCAGCAGCCACGCCGTAGCGGGGGGCCTCACAGATACGCAGTATTTT CASSHAVAGGLTDTQYF
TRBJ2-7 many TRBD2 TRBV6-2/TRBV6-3 TGTGCCAGCAGGAGCGGGGGCCCACCCTCCTACGAGCAGTACTTC CASRSGGPPSYEQYF
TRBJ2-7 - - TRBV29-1 TGCAGCGCATCAACAGGGCCAATCTACGAGCAGTACTTC CSASTGPIYEQYF
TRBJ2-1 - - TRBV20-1 TGCAGTGCCGGGGGGCTGTTCTTC CSAGGLFF
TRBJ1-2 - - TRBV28 - CASSFGAGTAPYTF
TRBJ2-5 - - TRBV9 TGTGCCAGCAGCGGGGCAGGGGTTCAAGAGACCCAGTACTTC CASSGAGVQETQYF
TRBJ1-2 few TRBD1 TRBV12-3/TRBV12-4 TGTGCCAGCAGGGGACAGGTCCGAGGCTACACCTTC CASRGQVRGYTF
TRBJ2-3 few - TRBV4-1 TGCGCCAGCAGCCGGACAGTCTTCCCTAGCACAGATACGCAGTATTTT CASSRTVFPSTDTQYF
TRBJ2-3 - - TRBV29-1 TGCAGCGCCCGCGGGGTAGGCACAGATACGCAGTATTTT CSARGVGTDTQYF
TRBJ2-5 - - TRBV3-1 TGTGCCGGCAGCCCTTATGGGGCCCTCCAAGAGACCCAGTACTTC CAGSPYGALQETQYF
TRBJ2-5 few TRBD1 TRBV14 TGTGCCAGCAGCCAACTTGACGGGACAGACTACCAAGAGACCCAGTACTTC CASSQLDGTDYQETQYF
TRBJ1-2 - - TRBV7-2 TGTGCCAGCAGCTCCAGCCTTAACTATGGCTACACCTTC CASSSSLNYGYTF
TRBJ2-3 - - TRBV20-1 TGCAGTGCCTTTTTCCCCACAGATACGCAGTATTTT CSAFFPTDTQYF
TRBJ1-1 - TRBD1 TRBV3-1 TGTGCCAGCAGCCAAGAGGAGGGACAGAGGAACACTGAAGCTTTCTTT CASSQEEGQRNTEAFF